This T cell receptor gamma chain was identified during a study of Vδ1+ human thymocytes. Study-wide points: Despite high sort purity, roughly 18% of thymic T cell receptor delta sequences were Vdelta2. Highly polyclonal TRG and TRD repertoires with Gaussian CDR3 length distributions appeared in thymus.

The V gene end was trimmed by 0 bases and the J gene end by 12 bases; junction bases not matched to a gene: 11. CDR1 and CDR2 from the germline V gene are VINAFY and YDVSNSKD. This CDR3 contains 13 residues. The count of this clone is one. Its antigen remains unidentified. Sequences come from RNA converted to cDNA by reverse transcription. CDR3 amplicons came from multiplex PCR with pooled V-gene forward and constant-region reverse primers. TCRdb used CATT to re-call clones from the multiplex PCR reads. This sample has about 11,000 gamma-chain clones; roughly 45% occur once, and the top ten carry 2%. Thymocytes were sorted as CD3+ TCRVdelta1+ TCRVdelta2- after alphabeta T cell depletion.

The rearrangement uses TRGV5 and TRGJ1 or TRGJ2. TCRdb is silent on the J gene; assignment here came from matching the DNA to germline. The clonotype originates from a boy under two years old who had congenital heart surgery. Sequencing was performed on Vdelta1+ gamma-delta thymocytes from the thymus. Specified subset: FACS-sorted CD3+ TCRalphabeta- TCRVdelta1+ TCRVdelta2- thymocytes. CDR3 protein: CATWDRHLQGKLF. As DNA, the CDR3 is TGTGCCACCTGGGACAGGCATCTCCAGGGGAAACTCTTT.